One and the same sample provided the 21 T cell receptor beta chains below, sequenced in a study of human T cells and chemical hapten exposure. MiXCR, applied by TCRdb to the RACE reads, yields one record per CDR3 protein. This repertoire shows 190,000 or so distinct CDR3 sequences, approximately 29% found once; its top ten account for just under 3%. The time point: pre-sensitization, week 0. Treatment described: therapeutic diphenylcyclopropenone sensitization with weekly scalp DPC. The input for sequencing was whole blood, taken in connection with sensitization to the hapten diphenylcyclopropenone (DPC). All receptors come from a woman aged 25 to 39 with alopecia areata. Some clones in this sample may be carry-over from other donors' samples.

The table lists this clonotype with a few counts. This CDR3 is CASSQAYRGLAGAETQYF. The CDR3 DNA is TGCGCCAGCAGCCAAGCATATCGGGGACTAGCGGGAGCGGAGACCCAGTACTTC. This sequence joins TRBV4-1 and TRBJ2-5; 14 nucleotides align to TRBD2. Germline V gene data show CDR1 as MGHRA and CDR2 as YSYEKL. This CDR3 is built from 18 residues. V lost 1 base and J lost 5; bases outside the gene matches: 9.

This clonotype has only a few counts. CDR3 DNA sequence: TGCAGCGTTTCGCTTAGGGGTGGCTCTACCACTGAAGCTTTCTTT. Its protein product is CSVSLRGGSTTEAFF. J is TRBJ1-1 and V is TRBV29-1, with D perhaps TRBD1 (5 bases). CDR1 SQVTM and CDR2 ANQGSEA come from the germline V gene. The CDR3 has 15 residues. V shed 5 bases and J shed 4 bases, with 20 bases lying between them.

The CDR3 nucleotides read TGTGCCAGCAGGAAAAGGGCAGGGGGAAAGGCTGAAGCTTTCTTT. Its translation is CASRKRAGGKAEAFF. The rearrangement uses TRBV3-1 and TRBJ1-1; 7 bases are shared with TRBD1. V shed 6 bases and J 6 bases; nucleotides not matched to a gene: 13. Per the germline V gene, CDR1 is LGHDT and CDR2 is YNNKEL (reference sequence). The CDR3 consists of 15 residues.

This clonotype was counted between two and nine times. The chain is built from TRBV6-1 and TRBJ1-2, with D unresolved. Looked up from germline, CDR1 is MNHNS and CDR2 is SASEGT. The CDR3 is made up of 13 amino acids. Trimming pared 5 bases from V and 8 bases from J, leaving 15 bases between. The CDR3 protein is CASSQTGRYGYTF. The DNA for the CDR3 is TGTGCCAGCAGTCAAACCGGGAGGTACGGCTACACCTTC.

CDR3 residues: CASSQAGQQETQYF. CDR3 bases: TGTGCCAGCAGCCAAGCGGGACAGCAAGAGACCCAGTACTTC. This chain connects TRBV11-2 to TRBJ2-5; D could derive from TRBD1 or TRBD2 (7 bases each). The CDR3 runs 14 residues. The germline V gene has CDR1 SGHAT and CDR2 FQNNGV. Between the trimmed V and J ends, which lost 5 bases and 2 bases, there was a span of 12 bases.

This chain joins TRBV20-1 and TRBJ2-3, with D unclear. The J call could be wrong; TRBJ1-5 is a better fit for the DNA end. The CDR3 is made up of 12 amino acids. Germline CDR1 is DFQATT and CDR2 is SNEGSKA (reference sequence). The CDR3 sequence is CSARDRPDTQHF. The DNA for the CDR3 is TGCAGTGCTAGAGATCGCCCAGATACGCAGCATTTT.

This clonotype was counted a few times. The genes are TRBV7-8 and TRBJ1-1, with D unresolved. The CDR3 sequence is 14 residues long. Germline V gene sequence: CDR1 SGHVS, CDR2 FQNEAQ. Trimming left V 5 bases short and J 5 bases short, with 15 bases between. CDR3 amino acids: CASSPPPSGTEAFF. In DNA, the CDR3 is TGTGCCAGCAGCCCACCGCCATCGGGAACTGAAGCTTTCTTT.

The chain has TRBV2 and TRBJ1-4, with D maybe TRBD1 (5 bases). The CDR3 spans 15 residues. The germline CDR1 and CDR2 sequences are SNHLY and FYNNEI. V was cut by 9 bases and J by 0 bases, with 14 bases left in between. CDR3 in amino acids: CASIGHVATNEKLFF. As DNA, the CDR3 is TGTGCCAGTATCGGACACGTTGCAACTAATGAAAAACTGTTTTTT.

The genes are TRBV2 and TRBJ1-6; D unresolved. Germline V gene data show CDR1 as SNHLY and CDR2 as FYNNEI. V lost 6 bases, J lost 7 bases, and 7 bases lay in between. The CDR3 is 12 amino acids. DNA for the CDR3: TGTGCCAGCAGCATGCGGAATTCACCCCTCCACTTT. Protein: CASSMRNSPLHF.

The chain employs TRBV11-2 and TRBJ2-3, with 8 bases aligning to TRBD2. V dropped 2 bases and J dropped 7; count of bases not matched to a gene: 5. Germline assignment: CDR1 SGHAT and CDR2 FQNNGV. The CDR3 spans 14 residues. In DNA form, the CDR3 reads TGTGCCAGCAGCTTAAGCGGGAGTTCTAATACGCAGTATTTT. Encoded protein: CASSLSGSSNTQYF.

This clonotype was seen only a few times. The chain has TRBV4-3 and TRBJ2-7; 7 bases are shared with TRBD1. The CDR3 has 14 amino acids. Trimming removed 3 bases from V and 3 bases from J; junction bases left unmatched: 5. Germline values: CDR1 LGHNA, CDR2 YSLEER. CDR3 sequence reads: CASSQATGFYEQYF. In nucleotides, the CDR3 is TGCGCCAGCAGCCAGGCGACAGGGTTCTACGAGCAGTACTTC.

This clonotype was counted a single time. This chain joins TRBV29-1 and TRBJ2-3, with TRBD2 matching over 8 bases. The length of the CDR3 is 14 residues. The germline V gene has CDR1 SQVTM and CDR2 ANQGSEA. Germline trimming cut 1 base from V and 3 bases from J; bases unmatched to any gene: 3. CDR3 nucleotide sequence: TGCAGCGTTGAAGGAAGCGGGAGTACAGATACGCAGTATTTT. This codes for CSVEGSGSTDTQYF.

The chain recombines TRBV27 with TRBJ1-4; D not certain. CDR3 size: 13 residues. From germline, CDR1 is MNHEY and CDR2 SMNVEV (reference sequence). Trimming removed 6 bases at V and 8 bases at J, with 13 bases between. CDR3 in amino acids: CASRSDRAEKLFF. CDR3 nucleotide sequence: TGTGCCAGCAGGAGCGATCGGGCGGAAAAACTGTTTTTT.

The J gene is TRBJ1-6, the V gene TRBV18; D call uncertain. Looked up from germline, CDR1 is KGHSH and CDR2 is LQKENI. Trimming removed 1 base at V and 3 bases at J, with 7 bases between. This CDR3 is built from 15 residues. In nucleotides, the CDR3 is TGTGCCAGCTCACCACTGGCAGTCTATAATTCACCCCTCCACTTT. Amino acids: CASSPLAVYNSPLHF.

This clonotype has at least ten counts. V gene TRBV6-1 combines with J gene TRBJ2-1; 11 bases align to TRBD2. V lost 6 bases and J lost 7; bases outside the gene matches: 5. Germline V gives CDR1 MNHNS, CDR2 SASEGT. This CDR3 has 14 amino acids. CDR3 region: CASRLAGGPNEQFF. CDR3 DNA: TGTGCCAGCAGGTTAGCGGGAGGGCCGAATGAGCAGTTCTTC.

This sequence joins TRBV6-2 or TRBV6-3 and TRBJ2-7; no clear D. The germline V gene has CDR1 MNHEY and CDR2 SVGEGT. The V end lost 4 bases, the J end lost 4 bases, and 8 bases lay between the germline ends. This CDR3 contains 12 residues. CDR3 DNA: TGTGCCAGCAGTTCGGTGACTTACGAGCAGTACTTC. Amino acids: CASSSVTYEQYF.

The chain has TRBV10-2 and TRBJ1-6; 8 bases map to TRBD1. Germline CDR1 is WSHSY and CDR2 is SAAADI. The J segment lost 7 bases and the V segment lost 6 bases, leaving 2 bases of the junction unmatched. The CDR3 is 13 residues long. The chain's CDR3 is CASRGQANSPLHF. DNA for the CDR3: TGCGCCAGCAGGGGACAGGCAAATTCACCCCTCCACTTT.

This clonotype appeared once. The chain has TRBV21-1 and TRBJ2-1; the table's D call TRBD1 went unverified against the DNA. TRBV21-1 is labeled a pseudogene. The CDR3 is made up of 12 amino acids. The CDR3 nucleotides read TGTGCCACCCAGGGGAGAGGGGATGAGCAGTTCTTC. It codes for CATQGRGDEQFF.

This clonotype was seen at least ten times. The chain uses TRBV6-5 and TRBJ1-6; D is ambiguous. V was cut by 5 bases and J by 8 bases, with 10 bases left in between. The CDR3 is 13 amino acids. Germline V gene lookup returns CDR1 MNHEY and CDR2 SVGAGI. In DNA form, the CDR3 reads TGTGCCAGCAGTACGTCAAAGGATTCACCCCTCCACTTT. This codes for CASSTSKDSPLHF.

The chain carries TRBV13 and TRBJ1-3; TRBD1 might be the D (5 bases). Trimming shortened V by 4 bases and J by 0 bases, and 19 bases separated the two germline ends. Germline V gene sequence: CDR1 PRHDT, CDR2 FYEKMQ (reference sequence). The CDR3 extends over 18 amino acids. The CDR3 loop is CASSSGTGRSSSGNTIYF. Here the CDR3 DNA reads TGTGCCAGCAGCTCTGGGACCGGGAGGTCAAGCTCTGGAAACACCATATATTTT.

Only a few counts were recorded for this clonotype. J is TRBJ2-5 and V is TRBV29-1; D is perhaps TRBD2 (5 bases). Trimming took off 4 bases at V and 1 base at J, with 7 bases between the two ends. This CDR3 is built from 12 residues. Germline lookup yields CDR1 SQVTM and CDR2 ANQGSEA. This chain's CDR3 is CSVVLVQETQYF. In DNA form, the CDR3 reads TGCAGCGTTGTACTAGTCCAAGAGACCCAGTACTTC.